This entry describes one T cell receptor (beta chain). The data were taken from a study of technical replicates of blood from a few donors. Measured with immunoSEQ multiplex PCR; TCRdb has only the in-frame clones, and not every one. Of 87,000 or so clones in the sample, 95% were seen once. This TCR came from a human donor in good health. The sample consisted of T cells isolated from PBMCs.

CDR3 sequence reads: CASSLVGRGQETQYF. The DNA for the CDR3 is TGTGCCAGCAGCTTAGTGGGTAGGGGCCAAGAGACCCAGTACTTC. This chain joins TRBV7-9 and TRBJ2-5; D is possibly TRBD1 (5 bases). V dropped 1 base and J dropped 1 base, with 10 bases sitting between them. CDR3 size: 15 residues. Germline CDR1 reads SEHNR; CDR2 reads FQNEAQ (reference sequence).